This T cell receptor (beta chain) stems from a study of beta chain features in type 1 diabetes listed by TCRdb under 2018. With respect to the entire study: Mean age, gender distribution, total cell number and subset yield did not differ between patients and healthy donors. Across all samples, 107,917,701 sorted cells were examined, and cell number per subset correlated strongly with RNA yield. In the study, recently diagnosed type 1 diabetes patients and matched healthy donors were compared on the TCRB repertoires of their sorted circulating CD4+ T cell subsets. Naive and central memory subsets were obtained from all 30 or so donors, but regulatory and stem cell-like memory subsets were isolated from only 8 patients and roughly eight healthy donors.

A single peripheral blood draw of approximately 120 mL on average was collected from each donor into heparinised tubes. Using a panel that included CD45RO, CCR7, CD25, CD127, CD95 and CD27, naive, central memory, regulatory and stem cell-like memory CD4+ T cells were sorted on a BD FACSAria II. All sorted populations exceeded 98% purity. PBMCs were separated immediately by Lymphoprep density gradient centrifugation and were stained directly, without being cultured. Samples were stained and sorted in pairs, with one healthy donor and one patient per experiment, so that batch effects were minimized. The High Capacity cDNA Reverse Transcription Kit was used to reverse transcribe all of the isolated RNA, meaning that expressed TCRB transcripts were what got sequenced. Deep immunoSEQ sequencing was applied to naive, central memory and regulatory T cell samples, giving an average of roughly 3.3 million total reads per sample. Sorted cells were lysed in RLT buffer, and RNA was extracted using DNase-treated RNeasy Micro or Mini kits according to cell number. Each cell subset was processed on its own to prevent cross-contamination, while patient and healthy donor samples were processed together. The immunoSEQ multiplex PCR was used to amplify TCRB sequences from cDNA, generating 87-bp fragments that spanned the CDR3 region. Sequencing of the amplicons was done on the Illumina HiSeq platform. As for the authors' bioinformatics: PCR bias was corrected computationally using synthetic template baselines, and reads within Hamming distance 2 were collapsed, with unmergeable singletons discarded. Reads were aligned against IMGT to assign V, D and J genes, CDR3 length and insertions or deletions at six rearrangement sites. Clonotype counts were normalized to sorted cell number within each subset before computing true diversity and Gini coefficients with the tcR R package. The overlap coefficient, calculated on TCRB nucleotide sequences, was used to measure repertoire sharing. Out-of-frame TCRB sequences from naive cells were analyzed to stand in for the pre-selection repertoire. TCRdb provides this immuneACCESS table in a form limited to in-frame rearrangements. Some clones are lacking; in checked studies, under half of them reflect an unresolved V gene, and why the rest are absent is not known. That table gives V, J and clone size, and the DNA gave D and trimming. For this sample there are about 160,000 clones; almost 65% appear just once. Jointly, the top ten make up about 0.089% of the sample.

What the work shows at the level of the full study, not this receptor alone: In all four CD4+ subsets, TCRB CDR3 length was moderately but significantly shorter in type 1 diabetes patients. Because cDNA rather than genomic DNA was sequenced, highly expressing activated cells could have been over-represented, although no difference in activation and CD3 levels was found between groups. PCR may preferentially amplify shorter templates, but because patient and control samples were amplified and corrected together, any resulting skew would affect both groups equally. HLA sub-analyses involved small numbers of individuals, so any influence of HLA type on TCRB rearrangement remained unresolved. The naive, central memory and regulatory TCRB repertoires appeared to resemble one another more closely among patients than among healthy donors. At VDJ recombination sites, patients with type 1 diabetes made fewer insertions and deleted more nucleotides, a pattern implying thymic rearrangement abnormalities.

With respect to this clone: Its target antigen remains unknown. No base quality information exists; no much larger clone differs at one position.

According to the germline V gene, CDR1 reads SGHVS and CDR2 reads FQNEAQ. Deletion took 5 bases off V and 3 bases off J, with a span of 20 bases between the germline ends. The CDR3, cysteine through phenylalanine, is 16 amino acids long. The retained sequence is limited to the CDR3, 48 bases, with the frame set at the first base. The specimen was naive CD4+ T cells from blood. The label giving this sample's cell subset or site can be read as: true naive CD4+ T cells. The receptor comes from a young man with type 1 diabetes. The V gene is TRBV7-8 and the J gene is TRBJ2-7; too little of a D gene remains to name it. DNA sequence: TGTGCCAGCAGCCTCCCCCCGTGGGCCGCCAACTACGAGCAGTACTTC. Its product reads: CASSLPPWAANYEQYF.